These 27 T cell receptor beta chains were sequenced from one sample in a study of cytomegalovirus exposure and HLA in healthy donors. The PCR employed 60 Vbeta primers together with 13 Jbeta primers. This table comes from immunoSEQ multiplex PCR, and its TCRdb copy is limited to in-frame clones, with some not included. The sample carries roughly 36,000 clones, around 70% recorded once. The sequenced sample was PBMCs. Receptor source: a man younger than 45 in good health and CMV-seronegative.

The chain recombines TRBV7-3 with TRBJ1-1; D is ambiguous. Germline V lookup: CDR1 SGHTA, CDR2 FQGTGA. The CDR3 has 13 residues. Trimming left V 2 bases short and J 1 base short, with 5 bases between. The CDR3 loop is CASSLAGNTEAFF. CDR3 DNA sequence: TGTGCCAGCAGCTTAGCGGGGAACACTGAAGCTTTCTTT.

The chain uses TRBV28 and TRBJ1-2, with 7 bases aligning to TRBD1. CDR1 and CDR2 (germline): MDHEN, SYDVKM. This CDR3 is built from 15 residues. V lost 3 bases and J lost 1; bases outside the gene matches: 5. CDR3 in amino acids: CASSLEDRVNYGYTF. CDR3 DNA sequence: TGTGCCAGCAGTTTGGAAGACAGGGTTAACTATGGCTACACCTTC.

The V and J genes are TRBV2 and TRBJ2-1; no reliable D call. V was pared by 4 bases and J by 6 bases, with 7 bases between. This CDR3 region has 12 residues. Germline CDR1 reads SNHLY; CDR2 reads FYNNEI. CDR3 sequence (DNA): TGTGCCAGCAGTGCTAGAGGCAATGAGCAGTTCTTC. Its protein is CASSARGNEQFF.

The V gene is TRBV11-1, the J gene TRBJ2-5; no definite D call. V gave up 8 bases and J gave up 1 base, with 11 bases separating them. Per the germline V gene, CDR1 is SGHAT and CDR2 is FQDESV (reference sequence). The CDR3 loop spans 13 amino acids. This CDR3 is CASERSSQETQYF. The CDR3 DNA is TGTGCCAGCGAGAGGTCCAGCCAAGAGACCCAGTACTTC.

This chain uses TRBV7-6 with TRBJ2-1; TRBD2 aligns across 8 bases. The germline gives CDR1 SGHVS, CDR2 FNYEAQ. CDR3 length: 15 amino acids. After removal of 5 bases from V and 2 bases from J, the junction contained 5 bases not matched to a gene. CDR3 nucleotide sequence: TGTGCCAGCAGCGTTACTAGCGGAGCCTACAATGAGCAGTTCTTC. Amino acids: CASSVTSGAYNEQFF.

This clone was seen only a few times. This chain joins TRBV19 and TRBJ1-3; weak D call: TRBD1 (6 bases). The V end was cut by 9 bases, the J end by 0 bases, with 12 bases between. The CDR3 is made up of 14 amino acids. The V gene's germline CDR1 is LNHDA and CDR2 SQIVND (reference sequence). CDR3 protein: CASQQGSSGNTIYF. The CDR3 DNA follows: TGTGCCAGCCAACAGGGCAGCTCTGGAAACACCATATATTTT.

This clone has a handful of counts. The chain joins TRBV4-1 to TRBJ2-2; 15 bases map to TRBD2. The V gene's germline CDR1 is MGHRA and CDR2 YSYEKL. J gave up 3 bases and V 3 bases, and 8 bases lay outside the gene matches. The CDR3 has 19 residues. The CDR3 here is CASSHRGLAGGFDTGELFF. The CDR3 DNA is TGCGCCAGCAGCCACCGGGGACTAGCGGGGGGATTCGACACCGGGGAGCTGTTTTTT.

The chain recombines TRBV6-6 with TRBJ2-7; 9 bases agree with TRBD2. Trimming cost V 6 bases and J 3 bases; bases outside gene matches: 3. Looked up from germline, CDR1 is MNHNY and CDR2 is SVGAGI (reference sequence). This CDR3 is 13 amino acids long. The CDR3 DNA follows: TGTGCCAGCAGCCAAGCGGGAGGCTACGAGCAGTACTTC. It specifies CASSQAGGYEQYF.

As to this clone: One junction end does not reproduce the germline sequence, and a read error may be involved. The chain links TRBV7-9 to TRBJ2-7; D may be TRBD1 (5 bases). From germline, CDR1 is SEHNR and CDR2 FQNEAQ (reference sequence). The CDR3 covers 12 residues. Here the CDR3 DNA reads TGTTCCAGCAGTTACGACAGCTACGAGCGGTACTTC. The encoded protein is CSSSYDSYERYF. The whole variable domain, remainder taken from reference TRBV7-9 and TRBJ2-7, is DTGVSQNPRHKITKRGQNVTFRCDPISEHNRLYWYRQTLGQGPEFLTYFQNEAQLEKSRLLSDRFSAERPKGSFSTLEIQRTEQGDSAMYLCSSSYDSYERYFGPGTRLTVT.

V is TRBV6-1 and J is TRBJ1-2; 10 nucleotides align to TRBD1. Trimming at V came to 8 bases and at J to 2 bases, leaving 2 bases not matched to a gene. This CDR3 is 13 amino acids long. Germline V CDR1 and CDR2: MNHNS, SASEGT. CDR3 DNA sequence: TGTGCCAGCGTGGGACAGGGGAACTATGGCTACACCTTC. This sequence encodes CASVGQGNYGYTF.

This clone has a single count. The chain employs TRBV7-2 and TRBJ2-1, with TRBD2 as a possible D gene (6 bases). The germline V gene has CDR1 SGHTA and CDR2 FQGNSA. This CDR3 comprises 13 residues. V was shortened by 1 base and J by 10 bases, with 11 bases between the two germline ends. CDR3 sequence (DNA): TGTGCCAGCAGCTTAGGTGGCGGGATGGAGCAGTTCTTC. Translation gives CASSLGGGMEQFF.

The J gene is TRBJ1-4, the V gene TRBV7-9; D is possibly TRBD1 (6 bases). The CDR3 totals 14 residues. The germline CDR1 and CDR2 sequences are SEHNR and FQNEAQ (reference sequence). V was shortened by 5 bases and J by 3 bases, with 10 bases between the two germline ends. CDR3 bases: TGTGCCAGCAGCGAAGGGGGAGCTAATGAAAAACTGTTTTTT. Amino acid sequence: CASSEGGANEKLFF.

The rearrangement links TRBV18 to TRBJ2-1, with TRBD2 matching 11 bases. Germline CDR1 is KGHSH and CDR2 is LQKENI. V was clipped by 3 bases and J by 6 bases; unmatched bases: 4. The CDR3 is made up of 15 amino acids. CDR3 nucleotides: TGTGCCAGCTCACCCGAGACTAGCGGGATCAATGAGCAGTTCTTC. Encoded protein: CASSPETSGINEQFF.

This clone showed up just a few times. This sequence joins TRBV28 and TRBJ2-7, with 8 positions matching TRBD1. J gave up 6 bases and V 6 bases, and 10 bases lay outside the gene matches. CDR3 size: 14 residues. CDR1 is MDHEN and CDR2 is SYDVKM in the germline V gene. For the CDR3, the DNA is TGTGCCAGCAGCGGACAGGGAGAGGCTAGCGAGCAGTACTTC. It translates to CASSGQGEASEQYF.

This sequence joins TRBV5-1 and TRBJ2-5; D gene ambiguous. The CDR3 sequence is 15 residues long. Germline CDR1 SGHRS, CDR2 YFSETQ. Trimming removed 4 bases from V and 1 base from J, with 14 bases in between. CDR3 amino acids: CASSMRPSAQETQYF. Written as DNA, the CDR3 is TGCGCCAGCAGCATGAGACCGAGCGCCCAAGAGACCCAGTACTTC.

The chain couples TRBV7-9 to TRBJ2-7, with a weak D call TRBD2 (6 bases). Germline V lookup: CDR1 SEHNR, CDR2 FQNEAQ (reference sequence). The CDR3 runs 17 residues. V was trimmed by 5 bases and J by 1 base, leaving 21 bases between them. CDR3: CASSPPPRTTESYEQYF. The CDR3 DNA is TGTGCCAGCAGCCCACCCCCCAGGACTACCGAGTCCTACGAGCAGTACTTC. Full variable domain (remainder filled in from reference TRBV7-9 and TRBJ2-7): DTGVSQNPRHKITKRGQNVTFRCDPISEHNRLYWYRQTLGQGPEFLTYFQNEAQLEKSRLLSDRFSAERPKGSFSTLEIQRTEQGDSAMYLCASSPPPRTTESYEQYFGPGTRLTVT.

This clone was seen more than once but under ten times. The chain joins TRBV6-1 to TRBJ1-2, with 8 bases that match TRBD1. Germline CDR1 is MNHNS and CDR2 is SASEGT. This CDR3 contains 15 residues. J lost 8 bases, V lost 4 bases, and 12 bases had no gene match. CDR3 in DNA: TGTGCCAGCAGTGTGGGGGGACAGGTGATAGTGGGCTACACCTTC. This encodes CASSVGGQVIVGYTF.

The table lists this clone with a count of one. This chain links TRBV5-1 with TRBJ2-7, with TRBD1 matching 9 bases. With 3 bases clipped from V and 6 bases from J, the junction kept 1 base outside the gene matches. Looked up from germline, CDR1 is SGHRS and CDR2 is YFSETQ. This CDR3 region has 12 residues. CDR3 sequence (DNA): TGCGCCAGCAGCTCGACAGGGGGCGAGCAGTACTTC. Protein sequence: CASSSTGGEQYF.

The chain recombines TRBV19 with TRBJ1-3; 8 nucleotides line up with TRBD1. Germline V gene lookup returns CDR1 LNHDA and CDR2 SQIVND (reference sequence). The CDR3 length is 14 residues. Losses at the gene ends were 4 bases for V and 3 bases for J; bases not matched to a gene: 2. The CDR3 nucleotides read TGTGCCAGTAGTACCGGACAGGGTGGAAACACCATATATTTT. It translates to CASSTGQGGNTIYF.

In this sample, this clone turned up once. The chain couples TRBV10-3 to TRBJ2-5; TRBD2 agrees at 7 bases. The DNA end is a closer match to TRBJ2-7, so the J assignment may be wrong. CDR3 length equals 12 residues. Looked up from germline, CDR1 is ENHRY and CDR2 is SYGVKD. The DNA for the CDR3 is TGTGCCAGGTTGAGGGAGGGCTACGAGCAGTACTTC. Protein: CARLREGYEQYF.

The chain joins TRBV4-1 to TRBJ2-2; TRBD2 aligns across 16 bases. V lost 4 bases, J lost 6 bases, and 14 bases stayed unmatched. Per germline, CDR1 MGHRA and CDR2 YSYEKL. The length of the CDR3 is 20 residues. This CDR3 is CASSPLGLAGGPVEAGELFF. DNA of the CDR3: TGCGCCAGCAGCCCACTGGGACTAGCGGGGGGGCCCGTTGAGGCCGGGGAGCTGTTTTTT.

The genes are TRBV10-1 and TRBJ2-3; TRBD1 is a possible D gene (6 bases). The CDR3 is made up of 14 amino acids. Germline CDR1 and CDR2: WNHNN and SYGVQD (reference sequence). Trimming left V 4 bases short and J 3 bases short, with 11 bases between. CDR3 bases: TGCGCCAGCAGTGCGGACAGATCTACAGATACGCAGTATTTT. Protein: CASSADRSTDTQYF.

The chain recombines TRBV14 with TRBJ2-5; D gene uncertain. The germline V gene has CDR1 SGHDN and CDR2 FVKESK. The ends were cut back, 4 bases at V and 2 bases at J, with 8 bases in the middle. The CDR3 has 13 amino acids. The CDR3 loop is CASSRSQQETQYF. The DNA for the CDR3 is TGTGCCAGCAGCCGGTCGCAGCAAGAGACCCAGTACTTC.

This sequence joins TRBV5-1 and TRBJ1-1, with TRBD1 identical over 7 bases. V dropped 4 bases and J dropped 6; count of bases not matched to a gene: 12. CDR1 is SGHRS, CDR2 YFSETQ, per germline. This CDR3 is 15 amino acids long. The chain's CDR3 is CASSPTGSVSAEAFF. The CDR3, as DNA: TGCGCCAGCAGCCCGACAGGGTCGGTATCGGCTGAAGCTTTCTTT. Filled out from reference TRBV5-1 and TRBJ1-1, the complete variable domain reads KAGVTQTPRYLIKTRGQQVTLSCSPISGHRSVSWYQQTPGQGLQFLFEYFSETQRNKGNFPGRFSGRQFSNSRSEMNVSTLELGDSALYLCASSPTGSVSAEAFFGQGTRLTVV.

The CDR3 loop reads CASQKQGSSYNEQFF. The CDR3 region has the DNA TGTGCCAGCCAGAAACAGGGGAGCTCCTACAATGAGCAGTTCTTC. V gene TRBV27 combines with J gene TRBJ2-1; 7 nucleotides line up with TRBD1. Trimming removed 8 bases from V and 0 bases from J; junction bases left unmatched: 7. Germline V gene sequence: CDR1 MNHEY, CDR2 SMNVEV (reference sequence). This CDR3 contains 15 residues.

V usage is TRBV10-1 and J usage is TRBJ2-2, with D uncertain. This CDR3 region has 14 residues. V dropped 3 bases and J dropped 5 bases, with 10 bases sitting between them. Germline V CDR1 and CDR2: WNHNN, SYGVQD (reference sequence). The DNA of the CDR3 is TGCGCCAGCAGTGACTCCGACACTACCGGGGAGCTGTTTTTT. Its protein is CASSDSDTTGELFF.

This sequence joins TRBV6-1 and TRBJ1-1; D is undetermined. The CDR3 extends over 14 amino acids. Germline V lookup: CDR1 MNHNS, CDR2 SASEGT. V lost 0 bases and J lost 5, with 10 bases in between. CDR3 in DNA: TGTGCCAGCAGTGAAGCTTGGGAGGGAACTGAAGCTTTCTTT. Protein sequence: CASSEAWEGTEAFF.